The 9 T cell receptor beta chains in this list originate from one sample, sequenced in a study of cytomegalovirus exposure and HLA in healthy donors. With 60 Vbeta and 13 Jbeta primers, the PCR was carried out. Clones were sequenced by immunoSEQ multiplex PCR, and TCRdb holds only the in-frame ones, with some missing. The sample shows about 100,000 clones, around four fifths of them seen only once. The material sequenced was PBMCs. The receptors originated from a woman aged 60-75 years in good health and CMV-seronegative.

The chain links TRBV29-1 to TRBJ2-1; no definite D call. There are 17 residues in the CDR3. Trimming took 0 bases from V and 0 from J, leaving 15 bases between them. Germline V CDR1 and CDR2: SQVTM, ANQGSEA. The CDR3 coding sequence is TGCAGCGTTGAAGAGGCAGGTCTCAAGAGCTCCTACAATGAGCAGTTCTTC. Translation: CSVEEAGLKSSYNEQFF.

The chain is built from TRBV20-1 and TRBJ1-1; D is ambiguous. Germline V lookup: CDR1 DFQATT, CDR2 SNEGSKA (reference sequence). This CDR3 is 10 amino acids long. V lost 8 bases and J 4 bases, leaving 8 bases between the germline ends. CDR3 region: CSPFFTEAFF. The CDR3 DNA sequence: TGCAGTCCCTTTTTCACTGAAGCTTTCTTT.

The chain has TRBV4-1 and TRBJ1-5, with TRBD1 matching over 8 bases. Germline V gives CDR1 MGHRA, CDR2 YSYEKL. The CDR3 is 14 residues long. V gave up 2 bases and J gave up 6 bases; unmatched junction bases: 3. CDR3: CASSQRTGTQPQHF. DNA for the CDR3: TGCGCCAGCAGCCAAAGGACAGGGACTCAGCCCCAGCATTTT.

This clone came up a few times. The chain joins TRBV5-1 to TRBJ2-7; D perhaps matches TRBD2 (6 bases). The CDR3 runs 14 residues. V gave up 4 bases and J gave up 10 bases, with 21 bases separating them. Germline CDR1 reads SGHRS; CDR2 reads YFSETQ. CDR3 nucleotides: TGCGCCAGCAGCCCCGGGACTGAGGCCTTCGAACAGTACTTC. The encoded protein is CASSPGTEAFEQYF. The full variable domain, completed using reference TRBV5-1 and TRBJ2-7, is KAGVTQTPRYLIKTRGQQVTLSCSPISGHRSVSWYQQTPGQGLQFLFEYFSETQRNKGNFPGRFSGRQFSNSRSEMNVSTLELGDSALYLCASSPGTEAFEQYFGPGTRLTVT.

The gene calls are TRBV5-1 and TRBJ2-7; 7 nucleotides match TRBD1. CDR3 length: 15 amino acids. V trimming: 4 bases; J trimming: 2 bases; junction bases outside the gene matches: 9. CDR1 and CDR2 from the germline V gene are SGHRS and YFSETQ. In DNA, the CDR3 is TGCGCCAGCAGCCTCCGGGACAGACCCACCTACGAGCAGTACTTC. Amino acids: CASSLRDRPTYEQYF.

The rearrangement links TRBV4-3 to TRBJ2-3; the match to TRBD2 covers 10 bases. Trimming cost V 3 bases and J 7 bases; bases outside gene matches: 16. Germline V CDR1 and CDR2: LGHNA, YSLEER. The CDR3 runs 18 residues. In nucleotides, the CDR3 is TGCGCCAGCAGCCAGGGGGGCAGGGGGCCTAGCGGGAGATATACGCAGTATTTT. This encodes CASSQGGRGPSGRYTQYF.

The chain recombines TRBV11-2 with TRBJ2-3; TRBD2 is a possible D gene (5 bases). The V end was cut by 3 bases, the J end by 4 bases, with 11 bases between. The CDR3 extends over 14 amino acids. Germline V gene sequence: CDR1 SGHAT, CDR2 FQNNGV. The CDR3 loop is CASSFGVRADTQYF. The CDR3 bases are TGTGCCAGCAGCTTCGGGGTTAGGGCAGATACGCAGTATTTT.

This clone came up a few times. The same CDR3 arises from other DNA sequences in this sample as well. The V gene is TRBV5-4, the J gene TRBJ1-1, with 11 bases lining up with TRBD1. Trimming removed 4 bases from V and 5 bases from J; junction bases left unmatched: 4. The CDR3 covers 14 residues. CDR1 and CDR2 (germline): SGHNT, YYREEE (reference sequence). CDR3 amino acids: CASSLGTGGTEAFF. The CDR3 DNA sequence: TGTGCCAGCAGCCTCGGGACAGGGGGGACTGAAGCTTTCTTT. The full variable domain, its missing parts supplied by reference TRBV5-4 and TRBJ1-1, is ETGVTQSPTHLIKTRGQQVTLRCSSQSGHNTVSWYQQALGQGPQFIFQYYREEENGRGNFPPRFSGLQFPNYSSELNVNALELDDSALYLCASSLGTGGTEAFFGQGTRLTVV.

J is TRBJ2-3 and V is TRBV29-1, with a tentative D call TRBD2 (5 bases). Trimming pared 7 bases from V and 4 bases from J, leaving 24 bases between. The CDR3 has 16 residues. In germline, CDR1 is SQVTM, CDR2 ANQGSEA. In DNA, the CDR3 is TGCAGCGCCCCGGGGATCCCCGGCCTAGTTGCAGATACGCAGTATTTT. Amino acid sequence: CSAPGIPGLVADTQYF.